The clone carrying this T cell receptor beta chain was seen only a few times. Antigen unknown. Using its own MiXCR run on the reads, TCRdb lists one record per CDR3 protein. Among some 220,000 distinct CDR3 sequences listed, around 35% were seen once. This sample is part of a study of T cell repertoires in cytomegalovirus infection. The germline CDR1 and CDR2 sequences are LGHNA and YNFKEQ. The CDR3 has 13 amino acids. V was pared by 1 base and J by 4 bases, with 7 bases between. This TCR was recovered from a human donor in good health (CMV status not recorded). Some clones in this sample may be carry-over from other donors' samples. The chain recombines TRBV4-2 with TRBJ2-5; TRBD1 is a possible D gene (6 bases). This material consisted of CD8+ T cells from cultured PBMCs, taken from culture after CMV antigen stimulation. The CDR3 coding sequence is TGTGCCAGCAGCCAAGGCAGGGGAGAGACCCAGTACTTC. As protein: CASSQGRGETQYF.